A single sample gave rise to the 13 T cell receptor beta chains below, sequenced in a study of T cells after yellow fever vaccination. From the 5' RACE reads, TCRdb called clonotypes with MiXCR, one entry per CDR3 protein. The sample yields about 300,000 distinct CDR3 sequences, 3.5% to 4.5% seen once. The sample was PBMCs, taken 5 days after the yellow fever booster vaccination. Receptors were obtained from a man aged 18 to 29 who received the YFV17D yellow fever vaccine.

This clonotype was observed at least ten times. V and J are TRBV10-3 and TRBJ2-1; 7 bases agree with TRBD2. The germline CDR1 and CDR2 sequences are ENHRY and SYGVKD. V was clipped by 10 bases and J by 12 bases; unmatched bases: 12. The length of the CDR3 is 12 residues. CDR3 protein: CASLDSPGGQFF. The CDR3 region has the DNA TGTGCCAGTCTAGACTCTCCGGGAGGGCAGTTCTTC.

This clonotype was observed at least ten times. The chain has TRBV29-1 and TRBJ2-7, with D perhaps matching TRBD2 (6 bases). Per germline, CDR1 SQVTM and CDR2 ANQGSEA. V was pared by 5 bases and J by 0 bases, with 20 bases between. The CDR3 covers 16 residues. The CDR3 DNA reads TGCAGCGTTAGCGGGTCGGCGACGGCAAGCTCCTACGAGCAGTACTTC. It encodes CSVSGSATASSYEQYF.

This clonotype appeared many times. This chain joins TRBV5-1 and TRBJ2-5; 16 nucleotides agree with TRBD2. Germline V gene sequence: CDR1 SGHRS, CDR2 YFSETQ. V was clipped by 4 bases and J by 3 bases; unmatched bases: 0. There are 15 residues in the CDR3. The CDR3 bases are TGCGCCAGCAGCGGGACTAGCGGGGGGGAAGAGACCCAGTACTTC. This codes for CASSGTSGGEETQYF.

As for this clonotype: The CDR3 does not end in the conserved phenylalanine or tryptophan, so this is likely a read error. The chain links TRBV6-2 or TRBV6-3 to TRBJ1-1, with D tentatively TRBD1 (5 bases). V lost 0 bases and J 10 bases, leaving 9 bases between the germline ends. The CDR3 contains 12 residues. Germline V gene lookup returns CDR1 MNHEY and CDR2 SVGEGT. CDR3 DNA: TGTGCCAGCAGTTACTCGGCAGGGCGAGCTTTCTTA. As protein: CASSYSAGRAFL.

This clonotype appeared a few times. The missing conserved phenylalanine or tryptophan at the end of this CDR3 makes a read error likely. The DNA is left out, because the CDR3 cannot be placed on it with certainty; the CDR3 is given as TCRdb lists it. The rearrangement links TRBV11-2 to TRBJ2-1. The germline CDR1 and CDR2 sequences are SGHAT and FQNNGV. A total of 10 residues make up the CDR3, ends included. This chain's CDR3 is CASSLFIWAN.

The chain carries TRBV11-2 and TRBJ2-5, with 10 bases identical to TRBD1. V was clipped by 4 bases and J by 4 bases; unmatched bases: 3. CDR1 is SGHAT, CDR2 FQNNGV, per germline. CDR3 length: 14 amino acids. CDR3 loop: CASSWDRGSETQYF. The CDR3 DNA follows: TGTGCCAGCAGCTGGGACAGGGGTTCAGAGACCCAGTACTTC.

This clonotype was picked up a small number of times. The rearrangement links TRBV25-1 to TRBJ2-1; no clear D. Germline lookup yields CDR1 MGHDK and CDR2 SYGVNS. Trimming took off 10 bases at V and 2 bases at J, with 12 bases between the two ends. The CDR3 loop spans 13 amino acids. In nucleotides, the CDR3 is TGTGCCACCAACTTTGGTACCTACAATGAGCAGTTCTTC. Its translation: CATNFGTYNEQFF. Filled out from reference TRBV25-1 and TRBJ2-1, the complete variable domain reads EADIYQTPRYLVIGTGKKITLECSQTMGHDKMYWYQQDPGMELHLIHYSYGVNSTEKGDLSSESTVSRIRTEHFPLTLESARPSHTSQYLCATNFGTYNEQFFGPGTRLTVL.

CDR3 nucleotide sequence: TGCGCCAGCAGCCACGTCCCCTATCAGGGGGCGTGGGAAGGTGGAGCTTTCTTT. Amino acid sequence: CASSHVPYQGAWEGGAFF. The V call is TRBV4-1, the J call TRBJ1-1, with TRBD1 matching 8 bases. The V gene end was trimmed by 3 bases and the J gene end by 10 bases; junction bases not matched to a gene: 22. From germline, CDR1 is MGHRA and CDR2 YSYEKL. The CDR3 runs to 18 residues.

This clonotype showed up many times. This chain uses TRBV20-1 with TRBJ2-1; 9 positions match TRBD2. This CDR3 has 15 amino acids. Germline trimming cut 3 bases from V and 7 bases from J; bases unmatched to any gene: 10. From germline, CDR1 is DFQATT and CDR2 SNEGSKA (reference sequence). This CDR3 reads CSASLRGGQNNEQFF. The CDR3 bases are TGCAGTGCTAGCCTGCGGGGGGGCCAGAATAATGAGCAGTTCTTC.

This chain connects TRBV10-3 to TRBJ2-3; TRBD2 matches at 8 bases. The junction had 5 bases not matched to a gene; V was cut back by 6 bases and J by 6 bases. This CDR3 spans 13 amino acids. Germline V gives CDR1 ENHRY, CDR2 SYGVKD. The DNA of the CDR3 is TGTGCCATCAGCCCTTCGGGGGGGGATACGCAGTATTTT. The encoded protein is CAISPSGGDTQYF.

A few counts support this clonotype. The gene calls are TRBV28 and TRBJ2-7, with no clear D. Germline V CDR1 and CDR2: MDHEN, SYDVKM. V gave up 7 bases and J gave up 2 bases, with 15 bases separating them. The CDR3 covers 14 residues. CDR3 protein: CASTAGSGPYEQYV. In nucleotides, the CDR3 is TGTGCCAGCACCGCCGGGTCCGGACCCTACGAGCAGTACGTC.

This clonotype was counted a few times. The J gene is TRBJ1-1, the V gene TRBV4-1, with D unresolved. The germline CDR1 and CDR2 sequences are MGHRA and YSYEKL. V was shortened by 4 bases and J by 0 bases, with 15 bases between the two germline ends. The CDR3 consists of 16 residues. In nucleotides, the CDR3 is TGCGCCAGCAGCCCTCTCCCGATTTCGATGAACACTGAAGCTTTCTTT. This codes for CASSPLPISMNTEAFF.

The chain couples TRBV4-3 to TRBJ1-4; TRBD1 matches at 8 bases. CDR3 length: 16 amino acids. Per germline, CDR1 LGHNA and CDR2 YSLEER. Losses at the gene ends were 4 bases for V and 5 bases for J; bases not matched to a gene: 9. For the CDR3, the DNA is TGCGCCAGCAGCCGAAAGAAACGGACAGGGAATGAAAAACTGTTTTTT. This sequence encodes CASSRKKRTGNEKLFF.